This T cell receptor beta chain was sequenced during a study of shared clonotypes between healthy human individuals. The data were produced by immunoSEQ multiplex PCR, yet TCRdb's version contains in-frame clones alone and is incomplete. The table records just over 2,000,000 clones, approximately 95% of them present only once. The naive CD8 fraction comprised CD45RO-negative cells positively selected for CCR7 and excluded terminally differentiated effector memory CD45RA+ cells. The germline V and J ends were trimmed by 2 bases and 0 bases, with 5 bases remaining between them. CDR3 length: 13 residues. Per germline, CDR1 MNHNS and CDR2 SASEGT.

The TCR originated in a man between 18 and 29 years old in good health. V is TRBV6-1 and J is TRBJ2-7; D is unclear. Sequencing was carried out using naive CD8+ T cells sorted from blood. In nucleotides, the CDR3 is TGTGCCAGCAGTGAATCTTTCTCCTACGAGCAGTACTTC. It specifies CASSESFSYEQYF.